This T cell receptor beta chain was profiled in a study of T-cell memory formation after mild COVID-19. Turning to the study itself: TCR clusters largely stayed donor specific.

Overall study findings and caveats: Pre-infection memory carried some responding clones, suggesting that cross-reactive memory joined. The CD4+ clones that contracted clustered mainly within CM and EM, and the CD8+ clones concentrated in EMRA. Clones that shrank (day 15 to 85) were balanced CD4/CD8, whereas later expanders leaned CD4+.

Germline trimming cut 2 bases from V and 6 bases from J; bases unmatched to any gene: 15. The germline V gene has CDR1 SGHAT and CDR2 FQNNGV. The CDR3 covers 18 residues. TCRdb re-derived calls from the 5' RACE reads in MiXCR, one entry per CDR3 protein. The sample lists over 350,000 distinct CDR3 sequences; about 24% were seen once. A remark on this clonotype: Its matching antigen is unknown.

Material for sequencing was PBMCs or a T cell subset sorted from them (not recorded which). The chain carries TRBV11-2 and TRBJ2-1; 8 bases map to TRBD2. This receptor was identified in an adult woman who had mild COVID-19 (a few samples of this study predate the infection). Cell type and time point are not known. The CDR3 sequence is CASSLSPAGRALPNEQFF. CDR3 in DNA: TGTGCCAGCAGCTTATCCCCCGCCGGGAGGGCCCTCCCCAATGAGCAGTTCTTC.